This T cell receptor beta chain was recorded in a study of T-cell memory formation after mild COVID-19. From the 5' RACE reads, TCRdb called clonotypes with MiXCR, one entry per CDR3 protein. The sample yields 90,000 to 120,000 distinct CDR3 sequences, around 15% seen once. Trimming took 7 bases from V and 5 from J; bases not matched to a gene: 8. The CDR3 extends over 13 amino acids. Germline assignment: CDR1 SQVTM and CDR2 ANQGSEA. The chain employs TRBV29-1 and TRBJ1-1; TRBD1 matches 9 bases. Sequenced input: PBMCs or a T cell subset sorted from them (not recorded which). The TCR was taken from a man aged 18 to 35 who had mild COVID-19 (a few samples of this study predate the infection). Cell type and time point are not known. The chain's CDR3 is CSAPVQGATEAFF. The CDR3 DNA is TGCAGCGCCCCTGTACAGGGGGCGACTGAAGCTTTCTTT.